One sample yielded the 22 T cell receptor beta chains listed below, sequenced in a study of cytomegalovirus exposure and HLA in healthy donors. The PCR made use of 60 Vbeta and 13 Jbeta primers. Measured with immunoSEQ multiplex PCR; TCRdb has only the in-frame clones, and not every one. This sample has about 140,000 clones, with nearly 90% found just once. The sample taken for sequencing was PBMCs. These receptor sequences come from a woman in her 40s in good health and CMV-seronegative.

The CDR3 nucleotides read TGTGCCAGCAGCTTGGGCGGCGGGATGGGGCAAGAGACCCAGTACTTC. Amino acid sequence: CASSLGGGMGQETQYF. V usage is TRBV5-6 and J usage is TRBJ2-5; D perhaps matches TRBD2 (6 bases). Germline V gives CDR1 SGHDT, CDR2 YYEEEE. V lost 0 bases and J lost 2, with 14 bases in between. CDR3 size: 16 residues.

CDR3 coding DNA: TGTGCCAGCAGCGAACAGGGTGTCGGAGAGACCCAGTACTTC. Its translation is CASSEQGVGETQYF. The V gene is TRBV11-2, the J gene TRBJ2-5; TRBD1 is a possible D gene (6 bases). The CDR3 covers 14 residues. Trimming removed 5 bases at V and 4 bases at J, with 14 bases between. The germline gives CDR1 SGHAT, CDR2 FQNNGV.

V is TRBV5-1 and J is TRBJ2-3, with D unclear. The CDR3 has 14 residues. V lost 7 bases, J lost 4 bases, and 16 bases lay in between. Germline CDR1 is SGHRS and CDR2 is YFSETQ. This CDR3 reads CASSAGHPSDTQYF. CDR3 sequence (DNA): TGCGCCAGCTCCGCAGGCCATCCCTCAGATACGCAGTATTTT. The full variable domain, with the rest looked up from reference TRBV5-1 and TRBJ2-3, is KAGVTQTPRYLIKTRGQQVTLSCSPISGHRSVSWYQQTPGQGLQFLFEYFSETQRNKGNFPGRFSGRQFSNSRSEMNVSTLELGDSALYLCASSAGHPSDTQYFGPGTRLTVL.

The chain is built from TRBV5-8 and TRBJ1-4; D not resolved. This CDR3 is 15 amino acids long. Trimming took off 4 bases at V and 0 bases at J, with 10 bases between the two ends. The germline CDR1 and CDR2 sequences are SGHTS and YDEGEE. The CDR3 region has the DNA TGTGCCAGCAGCCGAAGGAGTGCAACTAATGAAAAACTGTTTTTT. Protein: CASSRRSATNEKLFF.

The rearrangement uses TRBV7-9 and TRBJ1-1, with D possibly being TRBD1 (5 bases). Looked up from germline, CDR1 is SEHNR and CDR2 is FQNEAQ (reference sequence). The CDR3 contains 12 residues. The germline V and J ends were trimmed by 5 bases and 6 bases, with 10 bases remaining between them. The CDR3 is CASSRRGSEAFF. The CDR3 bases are TGTGCCAGCAGCCGTCGGGGGTCTGAAGCTTTCTTT.

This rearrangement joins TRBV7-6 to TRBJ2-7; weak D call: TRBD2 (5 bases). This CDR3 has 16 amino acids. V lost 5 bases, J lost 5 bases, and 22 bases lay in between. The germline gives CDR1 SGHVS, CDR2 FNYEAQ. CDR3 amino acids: CASSPSRSDFANEQYF. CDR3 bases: TGTGCCAGCAGCCCTAGTCGGTCGGACTTCGCAAACGAGCAGTACTTC.

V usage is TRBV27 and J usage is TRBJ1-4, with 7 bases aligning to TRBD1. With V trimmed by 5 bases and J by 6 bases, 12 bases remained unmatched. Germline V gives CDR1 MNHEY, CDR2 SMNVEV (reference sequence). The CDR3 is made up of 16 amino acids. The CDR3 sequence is CASSPSIRGTDEKLFF. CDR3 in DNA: TGTGCCAGCAGTCCATCAATTCGGGGGACAGATGAAAAACTGTTTTTT.

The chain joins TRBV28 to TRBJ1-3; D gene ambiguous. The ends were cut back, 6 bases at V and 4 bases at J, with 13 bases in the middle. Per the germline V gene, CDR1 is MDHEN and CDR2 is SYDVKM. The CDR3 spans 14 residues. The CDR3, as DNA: TGTGCCAGCAGAGAGGGTCGCGTGGGAAACACCATATATTTT. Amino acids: CASREGRVGNTIYF.

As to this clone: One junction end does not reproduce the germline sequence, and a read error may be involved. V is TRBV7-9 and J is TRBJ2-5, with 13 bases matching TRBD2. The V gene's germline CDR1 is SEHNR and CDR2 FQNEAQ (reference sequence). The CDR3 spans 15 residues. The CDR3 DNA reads TGTTCCAGCAGCTCGGGACTAGCGGGATGGGAGACCCAGTACTTC. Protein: CSSSSGLAGWETQYF.

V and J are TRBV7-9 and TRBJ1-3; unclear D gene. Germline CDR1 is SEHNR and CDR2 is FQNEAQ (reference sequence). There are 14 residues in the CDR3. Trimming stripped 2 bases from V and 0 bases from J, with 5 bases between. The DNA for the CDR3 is TGTGCCAGCAGCTTACCCATCTCTGGAAACACCATATATTTT. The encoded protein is CASSLPISGNTIYF.

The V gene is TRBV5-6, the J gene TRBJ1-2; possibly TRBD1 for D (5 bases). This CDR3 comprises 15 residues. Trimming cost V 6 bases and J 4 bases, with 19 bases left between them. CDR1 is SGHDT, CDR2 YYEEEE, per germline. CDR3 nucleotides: TGTGCCAGCACCCCGAGGAGGGGCTCGGGCTATGGCTACACCTTC. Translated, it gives CASTPRRGSGYGYTF.

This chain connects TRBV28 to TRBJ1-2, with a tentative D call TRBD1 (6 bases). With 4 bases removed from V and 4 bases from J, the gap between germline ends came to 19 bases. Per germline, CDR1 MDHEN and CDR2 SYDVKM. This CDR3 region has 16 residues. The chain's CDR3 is CASSSTRTDMIYGYTF. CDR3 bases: TGTGCCAGCAGTTCAACCAGGACAGACATGATCTATGGCTACACCTTC.

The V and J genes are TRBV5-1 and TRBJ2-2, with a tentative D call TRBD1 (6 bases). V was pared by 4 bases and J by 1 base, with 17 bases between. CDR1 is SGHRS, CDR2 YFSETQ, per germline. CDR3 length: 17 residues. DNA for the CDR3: TGCGCCAGCAGCGGGGGCGAGGCGCCCCTGAACACCGGGGAGCTGTTTTTT. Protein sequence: CASSGGEAPLNTGELFF.

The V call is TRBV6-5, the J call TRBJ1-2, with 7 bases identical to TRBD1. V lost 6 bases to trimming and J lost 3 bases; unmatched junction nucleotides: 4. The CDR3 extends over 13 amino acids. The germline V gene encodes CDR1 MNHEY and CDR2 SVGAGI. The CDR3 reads CASRTDRDYGYTF. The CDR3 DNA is TGTGCCAGCAGAACCGACAGGGACTATGGCTACACCTTC.

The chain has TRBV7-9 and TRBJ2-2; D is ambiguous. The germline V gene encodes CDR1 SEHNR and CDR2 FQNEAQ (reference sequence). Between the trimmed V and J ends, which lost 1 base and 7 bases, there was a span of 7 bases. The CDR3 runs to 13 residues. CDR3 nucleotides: TGTGCCAGCAGCTTAGAACGGGTCGGGGAGCTGTTTTTT. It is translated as CASSLERVGELFF.

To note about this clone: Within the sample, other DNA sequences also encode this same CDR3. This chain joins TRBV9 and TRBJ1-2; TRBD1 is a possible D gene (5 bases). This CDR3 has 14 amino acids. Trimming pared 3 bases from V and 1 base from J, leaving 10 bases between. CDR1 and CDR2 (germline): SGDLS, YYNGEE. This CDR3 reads CASSARQLNYGYTF. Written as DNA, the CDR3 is TGTGCCAGCAGCGCTCGACAGCTTAACTATGGCTACACCTTC.

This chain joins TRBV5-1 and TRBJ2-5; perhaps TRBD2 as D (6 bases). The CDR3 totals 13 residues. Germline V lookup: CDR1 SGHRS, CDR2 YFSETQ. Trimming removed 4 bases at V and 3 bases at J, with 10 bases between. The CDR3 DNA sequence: TGCGCCAGCAGCGGGGGGACGGAAGAGACCCAGTACTTC. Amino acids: CASSGGTEETQYF.

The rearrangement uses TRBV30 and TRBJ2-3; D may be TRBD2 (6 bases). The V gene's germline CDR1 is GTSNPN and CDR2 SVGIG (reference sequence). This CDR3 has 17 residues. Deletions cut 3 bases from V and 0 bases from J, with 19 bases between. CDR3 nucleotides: TGTGCCTGGAGGGGGGGTGGGCACATCTCTAGCACAGATACGCAGTATTTT. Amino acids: CAWRGGGHISSTDTQYF.

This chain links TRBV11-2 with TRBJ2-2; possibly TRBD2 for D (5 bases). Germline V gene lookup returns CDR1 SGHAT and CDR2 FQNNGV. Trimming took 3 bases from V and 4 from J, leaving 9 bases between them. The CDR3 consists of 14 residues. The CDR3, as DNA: TGTGCCAGCAGCTTGAATGGACTCACCGGGGAGCTGTTTTTT. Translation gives CASSLNGLTGELFF.

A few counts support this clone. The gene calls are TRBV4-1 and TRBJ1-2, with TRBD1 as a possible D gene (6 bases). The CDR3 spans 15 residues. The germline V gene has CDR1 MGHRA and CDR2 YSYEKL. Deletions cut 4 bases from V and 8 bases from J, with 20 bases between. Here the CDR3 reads CASSLMNVQGVGYTF. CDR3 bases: TGCGCCAGCAGCCTTATGAACGTACAGGGAGTCGGCTACACCTTC.

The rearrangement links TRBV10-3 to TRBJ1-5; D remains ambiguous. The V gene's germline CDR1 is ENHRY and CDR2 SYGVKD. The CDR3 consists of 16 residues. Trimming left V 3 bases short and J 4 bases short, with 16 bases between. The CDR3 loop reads CAISESTPLLNQPQHF. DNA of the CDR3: TGTGCCATCAGTGAATCCACACCTTTACTAAATCAGCCCCAGCATTTT.

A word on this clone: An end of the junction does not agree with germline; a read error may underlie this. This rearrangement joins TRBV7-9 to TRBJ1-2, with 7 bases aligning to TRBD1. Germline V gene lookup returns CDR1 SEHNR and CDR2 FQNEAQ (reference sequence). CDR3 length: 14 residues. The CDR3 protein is CSSSFGGGNYGYTF. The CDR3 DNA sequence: TGTTCCAGCAGCTTCGGAGGGGGCAACTATGGCTACACCTTC.